This T cell receptor beta chain was identified in a study of regulatory T cells in long-lasting Graves disease. The study's findings and limits: Relative to newly diagnosed Graves' patients, persistent ones had lower TCR diversity.

The CDR3 sequence is 15 residues long. With V trimmed by 4 bases and J by 4 bases, 6 bases remained unmatched. Germline V gives CDR1 SGHRS, CDR2 YFSETQ. This clonotype came up a few times. The antigen remains undetermined. Time point noted: persistent/refractory GD, antithyroid drugs over 5 years with positive TRAb. PBMC RNA was the source of the TCR library. Graves' disease was diagnosed by American Thyroid Association guidelines. Sequencing libraries for TCR beta were prepared with iRepertoire HTBI primers and Arm-PCR of CDR3 regions. Original handling: From all samples, identification returned 14 TRBJ and approximately 61 TRBV segments. TCRdb redid the calling of the multiplex PCR reads with MiXCR, one entry per CDR3 protein. The V and J calls, along with clone size, are taken from TCRdb and not from the paper's own processing. The data show a few hundred thousand distinct CDR3 sequences, around 22% seen once.

Here the sequenced sample was peripheral blood mononuclear cells (PBMCs), taken when the disease was refractory, from a patient treated with antithyroid drugs. The chain has TRBV5-1 and TRBJ2-7, with 12 positions matching TRBD2. The TCR sequence derives from a female donor with Graves disease. The CDR3 DNA reads as TGCGCCAGCAGCGCCCTAGCGGGAGGGCTATACGAGCAGTACTTC. The encoded protein is CASSALAGGLYEQYF.